There are many counts of the clone carrying this TCR beta chain. The PBMCs studied were ones that came from 8 to 10 ml fresh peripheral blood. Germline CDR1 is SGHRS and CDR2 is YFSETQ. The CDR3 sequence is 16 residues long. The V gene end was trimmed by 2 bases and the J gene end by 1 base; junction bases not matched to a gene: 1. The source of the sample is a study of T cells in Graves' hyperthyroidism and ophthalmopathy. RNA transcripts gave rise to amplified TCR beta CDR3 regions. A set of HTBI primers served as the primers for a first-round RT-PCR of the TCR CDR3. TCRdb re-called the multiplex PCR reads through MiXCR, storing one row per CDR3 protein. In the table there are approximately 600,000 distinct CDR3 sequences, roughly 14% of which are singletons.

This sequence was found in a woman in her thirties or forties with Graves' ophthalmopathy. This chain uses TRBV5-1 with TRBJ2-2; 11 nucleotides line up with TRBD2. The sequenced sample consisted of blood. The CDR3 nucleotides read TGCGCCAGCAGCTTCGGGACTAGCGGGAACACCGGGGAGCTGTTTTTT. Residues: CASSFGTSGNTGELFF. Drawing the rest from reference TRBV5-1 and TRBJ2-2, the complete variable domain is KAGVTQTPRYLIKTRGQQVTLSCSPISGHRSVSWYQQTPGQGLQFLFEYFSETQRNKGNFPGRFSGRQFSNSRSEMNVSTLELGDSALYLCASSFGTSGNTGELFFGEGSRLTVL.